The 28 T cell receptor beta chains presented below share a single source sample, sequenced in a study of shared clonotypes between healthy human individuals. The method was immunoSEQ multiplex PCR; TCRdb's version includes in-frame clones alone and lacks a portion of them. The top ten hold about 1.5% of the sample, which has 950,000 to 1,100,000 clones, 65% to 75% seen once. Sequencing was carried out using memory CD4+ T cells sorted from blood. Subset given: CD45RA-negative fraction. All receptors come from a young man in good health.

The rearrangement joins TRBV14 to TRBJ1-3, with D hard to call. CDR1 SGHDN and CDR2 FVKESK come from the germline V gene. The CDR3 extends over 18 amino acids. V was pared by 0 bases and J by 2 bases, with 17 bases between. The CDR3 here is CASSQDLGGMRTGNTIYF. CDR3 sequence (DNA): TGTGCCAGCAGCCAAGATCTTGGAGGGATGAGGACTGGAAACACCATATATTTT. The complete variable domain, with remaining parts taken from reference TRBV14 and TRBJ1-3, reads EAGVTQFPSHSVIEKGQTVTLRCDPISGHDNLYWYRRVMGKEIKFLLHFVKESKQDESGMPNNRFLAERTGGTYSTLKVQPAELEDSGVYFCASSQDLGGMRTGNTIYFGEGSWLTVV.

This clone was detected many times. The chain carries TRBV11-3 and TRBJ2-1; D is undetermined. With 5 bases removed from V and 8 bases from J, the gap between germline ends came to 16 bases. The germline V gene has CDR1 SGHNT and CDR2 YENEEA. The CDR3 contains 14 residues. The CDR3 loop is CASSPGGSRHEQFF. The CDR3 coding sequence is TGTGCCAGCAGCCCAGGCGGAAGCCGCCATGAGCAGTTCTTC.

The chain employs TRBV9 and TRBJ1-1; D is possibly TRBD1 (5 bases). The CDR3 runs 16 residues. V was clipped by 2 bases and J by 2 bases, with 16 bases between them. In germline, CDR1 is SGDLS, CDR2 YYNGEE. The CDR3 reads CASSVKGTLENTEAFF. CDR3 in DNA: TGTGCCAGCAGCGTTAAAGGGACGCTGGAAAACACTGAAGCTTTCTTT. The complete variable domain, with remaining parts taken from reference TRBV9 and TRBJ1-1, reads DSGVTQTPKHLITATGQRVTLRCSPRSGDLSVYWYQQSLDQGLQFLIQYYNGEERAKGNILERFSAQQFPDLHSELNLSSLELGDSALYFCASSVKGTLENTEAFFGQGTRLTVV.

The chain carries TRBV15 and TRBJ2-6, with D hard to call. The length of the CDR3 is 13 residues. The V end was cut by 0 bases, the J end by 13 bases, with 10 bases between. From germline, CDR1 is LNHNV and CDR2 YYDKDF (reference sequence). The CDR3 DNA follows: TGTGCCACCAGCAGAGATCGTCAGGTGGTCCTGACTTTC. Protein product: CATSRDRQVVLTF.

This chain joins TRBV18 and TRBJ2-1; 11 bases agree with TRBD2. This CDR3 is 15 amino acids long. V lost 5 bases, J lost 4 bases, and 4 bases stayed unmatched. Germline V gene data show CDR1 as KGHSH and CDR2 as LQKENI. Here the CDR3 reads CASSTGTSGYNEQFF. The DNA of the CDR3 is TGTGCCAGCTCAACCGGGACTAGCGGTTACAATGAGCAGTTCTTC.

This clone has only a few counts. The rearrangement links TRBV11-2 to TRBJ2-3; D unresolved. V lost 2 bases and J 4 bases, leaving 4 bases between the germline ends. CDR1 and CDR2 from the germline V gene are SGHAT and FQNNGV. The CDR3 has 12 amino acids. The CDR3 bases are TGTGCCAGCAGCTTATATGCAGATACGCAGTATTTT. Residues: CASSLYADTQYF.

J is TRBJ2-3 and V is TRBV19; D possibly corresponds to TRBD2 (5 bases). Trimming shortened V by 6 bases and J by 2 bases, and 12 bases separated the two germline ends. The length of the CDR3 is 14 residues. The germline V gene encodes CDR1 LNHDA and CDR2 SQIVND (reference sequence). The chain's CDR3 is CASRVATFTDTQYF. CDR3 coding DNA: TGTGCCAGTAGGGTAGCGACCTTCACAGATACGCAGTATTTT.

The chain has TRBV7-2 and TRBJ2-3; D is tentatively TRBD1 or TRBD2 (6 bases each). The germline V gene has CDR1 SGHTA and CDR2 FQGNSA. V dropped 3 bases and J dropped 3 bases, with 13 bases sitting between them. The CDR3 is made up of 15 amino acids. DNA for the CDR3: TGTGCCAGCAGCTTTAAGGGGGGCACTACAGATACGCAGTATTTT. It yields the protein CASSFKGGTTDTQYF. Supplemented by reference TRBV7-2 and TRBJ2-3, the full variable domain reads GAGVSQSPSNKVTEKGKDVELRCDPISGHTALYWYRQSLGQGLEFLIYFQGNSAPDKSGLPSDRFSAERTGGSVSTLTIQRTQQEDSAVYLCASSFKGGTTDTQYFGPGTRLTVL.

The chain employs TRBV4-1 and TRBJ2-2; D call uncertain. CDR1 is MGHRA, CDR2 YSYEKL, per germline. The germline V and J ends were trimmed by 1 base and 0 bases, with 12 bases remaining between them. The CDR3 totals 17 residues. As DNA, the CDR3 is TGCGCCAGCAGCCAAGGTTTTTTCGGACCGAACACCGGGGAGCTGTTTTTT. Its translation is CASSQGFFGPNTGELFF.

The V call is TRBV5-1, the J call TRBJ1-2, with 10 bases aligning to TRBD1. J lost 6 bases, V lost 7 bases, and 9 bases had no gene match. The CDR3 is 14 amino acids. Germline assignment: CDR1 SGHRS and CDR2 YFSETQ. As DNA, the CDR3 is TGCGCCAGCTCGACCGGGACAGGGGTTGATGGCTACACCTTC. Protein sequence: CASSTGTGVDGYTF.

The chain couples TRBV15 to TRBJ1-6; the match to TRBD1 covers 10 bases. The V gene end was trimmed by 2 bases and the J gene end by 9 bases; junction bases not matched to a gene: 10. Germline CDR1 and CDR2: LNHNV and YYDKDF (reference sequence). The CDR3 is made up of 17 amino acids. The CDR3 coding sequence is TGTGCCACCAGCAGATCCGGAGACAGGGGGCGAGGTTCACCCCTCCACTTT. This gives the protein CATSRSGDRGRGSPLHF.

V is TRBV6-1 and J is TRBJ1-5, with D possibly matching TRBD1 (6 bases). CDR1 and CDR2 from the germline V gene are MNHNS and SASEGT. The CDR3 spans 15 residues. V was clipped by 6 bases and J by 1 base, with 13 bases between them. The CDR3 DNA is TGTGCCAGCAGGGGACACCTTGGGAGCAATCAGCCCCAGCATTTT. It specifies CASRGHLGSNQPQHF.

This clone has at least ten counts. The chain has TRBV19 and TRBJ1-2, with a tentative D call TRBD1 (6 bases). The CDR3 is 14 residues long. From germline, CDR1 is LNHDA and CDR2 SQIVND (reference sequence). V was pared by 6 bases and J by 8 bases, with 19 bases between. The CDR3 nucleotides read TGTGCCAGTAGGTCACGGGACACCGGAATGGGCTACACCTTC. It codes for CASRSRDTGMGYTF.

DNA for the CDR3: TGTGCCAGCGGTCAAAGAGGAGAATACAATGAGCAGTTCTTC. Translating it yields CASGQRGEYNEQFF. This chain connects TRBV27 to TRBJ2-1; D is uncertain. This CDR3 is built from 14 residues. Germline-derived CDR1 and CDR2 are MNHEY and SMNVEV (reference sequence). The V gene lost 8 bases and the J gene lost 4 bases, with 15 bases spanning the gap.

The chain combines TRBV5-1 with TRBJ2-5, with D unresolved. Trimming removed 0 bases from V and 11 bases from J, with 26 bases in between. CDR3 size: 17 residues. The germline gives CDR1 SGHRS, CDR2 YFSETQ. CDR3 loop: CASSLAEWSPFASEQYF. Here the CDR3 DNA reads TGCGCCAGCAGCTTGGCCGAATGGTCTCCCTTTGCTAGTGAGCAGTACTTC.

The CDR3 nucleotides are TGTGCCAGCAGAGAAGTCCGGGACAGCGGAAATTCACCCCTCCACTTT. Translation gives CASREVRDSGNSPLHF. The V and J genes are TRBV27 and TRBJ1-6; TRBD1 aligns across 7 bases. The CDR3 has 16 amino acids. Per the germline V gene, CDR1 is MNHEY and CDR2 is SMNVEV (reference sequence). V trimming: 6 bases; J trimming: 7 bases; junction bases outside the gene matches: 12.

This rearrangement joins TRBV30 to TRBJ2-4; the D is unclear. Trimming removed 0 bases at V and 11 bases at J, with 14 bases between. Germline assignment: CDR1 GTSNPN and CDR2 SVGIG (reference sequence). The CDR3 length is 13 residues. The CDR3 loop is CAWSVAPQLLQYF. CDR3 DNA sequence: TGTGCCTGGAGTGTAGCGCCTCAACTCCTTCAGTACTTC.

J is TRBJ2-2 and V is TRBV21-1; the table's D gene call, TRBD1, was not cross checked with the DNA. TRBV21-1 represents a pseudogene. CDR3 size: 17 residues. The CDR3 spells CASSDTQGAYMSGELFF. CDR3 DNA: TGTGCCAGCAGCGACACACAGGGGGCCTATATGTCCGGGGAGCTGTTTTTT.

This clone was observed once. This chain links TRBV2 with TRBJ1-4; D remains ambiguous. Trimming removed 8 bases at V and 0 bases at J, with 7 bases between. Germline V CDR1 and CDR2: SNHLY, FYNNEI. The CDR3 runs 13 residues. The CDR3, as DNA: TGTGCCAGCCATTTTGCAACTAATGAAAAACTGTTTTTT. The encoded protein is CASHFATNEKLFF.

Concerning this clone: A read error is the likely source, as a far larger clone sits one nucleotide away. The chain joins TRBV28 to TRBJ2-3; 8 nucleotides line up with TRBD2. This CDR3 has 14 amino acids. Germline values: CDR1 MDHEN, CDR2 SYDVKM. The V gene end was trimmed by 10 bases and the J gene end by 4 bases; junction bases not matched to a gene: 10. The CDR3 loop reads CANKKRRGADTQYF. In DNA form, the CDR3 reads TGTGCCAACAAAAAACGGCGGGGGGCAGATACGCAGTATTTT.

This clone was detected many times. The chain joins TRBV27 to TRBJ1-6; tentatively, D is TRBD1 (6 bases). V dropped 6 bases and J dropped 3 bases, with 9 bases sitting between them. The CDR3 is 14 residues long. Germline CDR1 is MNHEY and CDR2 is SMNVEV (reference sequence). The CDR3 sequence: CASRGAYYNSPLHF. For the CDR3, the DNA is TGTGCCAGCAGGGGGGCGTACTATAATTCACCCCTCCACTTT.

This rearrangement joins TRBV9 to TRBJ2-1, with D perhaps TRBD2 (6 bases). From germline, CDR1 is SGDLS and CDR2 YYNGEE. Trimming pared 0 bases from V and 9 bases from J, leaving 10 bases between. This CDR3 region has 13 residues. The CDR3 loop reads CASSVDGRSEQFF. CDR3 coding DNA: TGTGCCAGCAGCGTAGACGGGAGAAGTGAGCAGTTCTTC.

The chain links TRBV13 to TRBJ2-1, with TRBD2 matching 8 bases. Trimming removed 7 bases from V and 7 bases from J; junction bases left unmatched: 9. This CDR3 contains 14 residues. CDR1 is PRHDT and CDR2 is FYEKMQ in the germline V gene (reference sequence). DNA of the CDR3: TGTGCCAGCACTCTAGCGGGCGGTAAAAATGAGCAGTTCTTC. Translated: CASTLAGGKNEQFF. Variable domain in full (rest from reference TRBV13 and TRBJ2-1): AAGVIQSPRHLIKEKRETATLKCYPIPRHDTVYWYQQGPGQDPQFLISFYEKMQSDKGSIPDRFSAQQFSDYHSELNMSSLELGDSALYFCASTLAGGKNEQFFGPGTRLTVL.

This clone was recorded a few times. Germline is not matched at one junction end, which may reflect a read error. The rearrangement links TRBV6-1 to TRBJ1-6, with unresolved D. CDR3 length: 13 residues. Germline V gene sequence: CDR1 MNHNS, CDR2 SASEGT. The CDR3 nucleotides read TGTGCCAGCATTGAAGCTCCTAATTCACCCCTCCACTTT. This codes for CASIEAPNSPLHF.

This chain links TRBV18 with TRBJ1-2; TRBD1 might be the D (5 bases). CDR1 and CDR2 (germline): KGHSH, LQKENI. This CDR3 region has 15 residues. Between the trimmed V and J ends, which lost 1 base and 7 bases, there was a span of 16 bases. CDR3: CASSPLSPGMGGYTF. The CDR3 DNA sequence: TGTGCCAGCTCACCACTCTCCCCAGGGATGGGTGGCTACACCTTC.

V and J are TRBV10-3 and TRBJ2-7; weak D call: TRBD2 (7 bases). CDR1 is ENHRY, CDR2 SYGVKD, per germline. CDR3 size: 16 residues. The V and J ends lost 3 bases and 5 bases respectively, with 20 bases between them. The CDR3 spells CAISDRVRGRGDEQYF. CDR3 in DNA: TGTGCCATCAGTGACAGAGTAAGAGGGAGGGGGGACGAGCAGTACTTC.

For this clone: Other DNA variants within this sample encode the same CDR3. The chain carries TRBV7-2 and TRBJ2-2, with 12 positions matching TRBD2. V lost 1 base, J lost 4 bases, and 4 bases stayed unmatched. CDR1 and CDR2 (germline): SGHTA, FQGNSA. This CDR3 is built from 17 residues. DNA of the CDR3: TGTGCCAGCAGCTTAGGAGGACTAGCGGGATTCACCGGGGAGCTGTTTTTT. Protein product: CASSLGGLAGFTGELFF.

Worth noting for this clone: Other DNA sequences from this sample encode an identical CDR3 as well. The rearrangement links TRBV5-5 to TRBJ2-7; 7 bases agree with TRBD1. The CDR3 covers 13 residues. V lost 4 bases, J lost 3 bases, and 4 bases stayed unmatched. Germline-derived CDR1 and CDR2 are SGHKS and YYEKEE (reference sequence). CDR3: CASSLGQFYEQYF. DNA for the CDR3: TGTGCCAGCAGCCTGGGACAGTTCTACGAGCAGTACTTC. Full variable domain (rest looked up from reference TRBV5-5 and TRBJ2-7): DAGVTQSPTHLIKTRGQQVTLRCSPISGHKSVSWYQQVLGQGPQFIFQYYEKEERGRGNFPDRFSARQFPNYSSELNVNALLLGDSALYLCASSLGQFYEQYFGPGTRLTVT.